This passage covers 21 T cell receptor beta chains from one sample sequenced in a study of blood T cell repertoires in COVID-19. Using immunoSEQ multiplex PCR, the repertoire was profiled, and TCRdb retains in-frame clones only, with some absent. Of approximately 250,000 clones listed, roughly 86% are singletons. The sample comprised peripheral blood. These receptors were taken from a man younger than 30 with active or convalescent COVID-19.

The table lists this clone with a few counts. The CDR3 region has the DNA TGTGCCTGGAGTGTGCACGGGCGGGCCAACGAGCAGTACTTC. Translated: CAWSVHGRANEQYF. The genes are TRBV30 and TRBJ2-7; TRBD2 might be the D (5 bases). The CDR3 is made up of 14 amino acids. Germline V lookup: CDR1 GTSNPN, CDR2 SVGIG (reference sequence). Trimming shortened V by 0 bases and J by 5 bases, and 14 bases separated the two germline ends.

The chain has TRBV28 and TRBJ1-4; 11 nucleotides line up with TRBD1. CDR3 length equals 16 residues. V shed 5 bases, J shed 2 bases, and the junction held 4 bases outside the gene matches. The germline gives CDR1 MDHEN, CDR2 SYDVKM. The CDR3 spells CASSRTGGITNEKLFF. In DNA form, the CDR3 reads TGTGCCAGCAGTCGGACAGGGGGCATCACTAATGAAAAACTGTTTTTT.

This rearrangement joins TRBV28 to TRBJ1-5; D is undetermined. The CDR3 is made up of 12 amino acids. The germline V and J ends were trimmed by 8 bases and 9 bases, with 14 bases remaining between them. Germline V gene lookup returns CDR1 MDHEN and CDR2 SYDVKM. The CDR3 DNA reads TGTGCCAGCCAGCTTCCCGGAGGGCCCCAGCATTTT. This codes for CASQLPGGPQHF.

This chain connects TRBV6-4 to TRBJ1-5; 9 bases line up with TRBD1. Trimming cost V 0 bases and J 7 bases; bases outside gene matches: 7. CDR1 MRHNA and CDR2 SNTAGT come from the germline V gene. The CDR3 runs 16 residues. The CDR3 DNA reads as TGTGCCAGCAGTGACTCACCGGACAGGGGTCGACAGCCCCAGCATTTT. Translated: CASSDSPDRGRQPQHF.

J is TRBJ1-2 and V is TRBV7-9; possibly TRBD1 for D (5 bases). V was pared by 10 bases and J by 8 bases, with 14 bases between. Germline values: CDR1 SEHNR, CDR2 FQNEAQ (reference sequence). This CDR3 spans 11 amino acids. The CDR3 DNA reads TGTGCCACCGGTGGGGACTGGGGCTACACCTTC. Translating it yields CATGGDWGYTF.

The gene calls are TRBV18 and TRBJ2-2; possibly TRBD1 for D (6 bases). V lost 3 bases and J lost 4, with 12 bases in between. Per the germline V gene, CDR1 is KGHSH and CDR2 is LQKENI. The CDR3 has 15 amino acids. The CDR3 region has the DNA TGTGCCAGCTCACCTCGACAGGACCTCACCGGGGAGCTGTTTTTT. This codes for CASSPRQDLTGELFF.

The chain recombines TRBV28 with TRBJ2-1; 7 nucleotides match TRBD2. Germline loops: CDR1 MDHEN, CDR2 SYDVKM. CDR3 length: 16 residues. V trimming: 4 bases; J trimming: 2 bases; junction bases outside the gene matches: 8. Here the CDR3 DNA reads TGTGCCAGCAGTTCCAATAGAGCGGGGCCCTACAATGAGCAGTTCTTC. Translating it yields CASSSNRAGPYNEQFF.

The V gene is TRBV6-5, the J gene TRBJ2-6; D uncertain. This CDR3 has 14 amino acids. Trimming left V 5 bases short and J 0 bases short, with 5 bases between. The germline V gene has CDR1 MNHEY and CDR2 SVGAGI. This chain's CDR3 is CASSTGSGANVLTF. The DNA of the CDR3 is TGTGCCAGCAGTACCGGCTCTGGGGCCAACGTCCTGACTTTC.

The rearrangement uses TRBV18 and TRBJ2-3; 8 nucleotides align to TRBD2. This CDR3 is 16 amino acids long. In germline, CDR1 is KGHSH, CDR2 LQKENI. J was trimmed by 2 bases and V by 5 bases; bases with no gene match: 9. CDR3 coding DNA: TGTGCCAGCTCATCGCGACTAGCGATCCACACAGATACGCAGTATTTT. The encoded protein is CASSSRLAIHTDTQYF.

The V gene is TRBV6-1, the J gene TRBJ1-1, with D unclear. The CDR3 contains 12 residues. The V gene lost 2 bases and the J gene lost 6 bases, with 7 bases spanning the gap. Germline V gene lookup returns CDR1 MNHNS and CDR2 SASEGT. The CDR3 nucleotides are TGTGCCAGCAGTGAAAGGCGGCCTGAAGCTTTCTTT. The encoded protein is CASSERRPEAFF.

The J gene is TRBJ2-5, the V gene TRBV19; 10 nucleotides line up with TRBD2. Germline loops: CDR1 LNHDA, CDR2 SQIVND (reference sequence). This CDR3 has 14 amino acids. Germline trimming cut 5 bases from V and 3 bases from J; bases unmatched to any gene: 3. DNA for the CDR3: TGTGCCAGTAGTCTAGGACTAGCGGAAGAGACCCAGTACTTC. Protein: CASSLGLAEETQYF.

This clone has just a few counts. J is TRBJ1-6 and V is TRBV5-6; D not resolved. The V and J ends lost 2 bases and 8 bases respectively, with 5 bases between them. Per the germline V gene, CDR1 is SGHDT and CDR2 is YYEEEE. The CDR3 contains 12 residues. CDR3 nucleotide sequence: TGTGCCAGCAGCTTCAGGCATTCACCCCTCCACTTT. Protein product: CASSFRHSPLHF.

This clone appeared a single time. The gene calls are TRBV12-5 and TRBJ2-1; TRBD2 agrees at 7 bases. Trimming cost V 2 bases and J 10 bases; bases outside gene matches: 8. CDR1 is LGHNT and CDR2 is FRNRAP in the germline V gene. The CDR3 sequence is 14 residues long. CDR3 DNA: TGTGCTAGTGGTTTGTTAGGACTAGTCGGGGAGCAGTTCTTC. It encodes CASGLLGLVGEQFF.

V gene TRBV24-1 combines with J gene TRBJ1-3; 8 bases agree with TRBD1. V dropped 11 bases and J dropped 0; count of bases not matched to a gene: 14. CDR1 is KGHDR and CDR2 is SFDVKD in the germline V gene. The CDR3 is 17 residues long. CDR3 in DNA: TGTGCCATCCCGCAGGGACAGGCCCTCCTCTCTGGAAACACCATATATTTT. This sequence encodes CAIPQGQALLSGNTIYF.

The V and J genes are TRBV28 and TRBJ2-5; 9 nucleotides align to TRBD1. This CDR3 spans 16 amino acids. J gave up 3 bases and V 5 bases, and 10 bases lay outside the gene matches. Germline CDR1 and CDR2: MDHEN and SYDVKM. This chain's CDR3 is CASSTTGQGRKETQYF. For the CDR3, the DNA is TGTGCCAGCAGTACCACAGGACAGGGGAGGAAAGAGACCCAGTACTTC.

The CDR3 here is CATLSGGTDTQYF. As DNA, the CDR3 is TGTGCCACCCTGTCGGGGGGCACAGATACGCAGTATTTT. The chain employs TRBV6-5 and TRBJ2-3; possibly TRBD2 for D (6 bases). The CDR3 is 13 residues long. From germline, CDR1 is MNHEY and CDR2 SVGAGI. Trimming took off 10 bases at V and 1 base at J, with 12 bases between the two ends.

The chain recombines TRBV4-3 with TRBJ2-1; 8 bases are shared with TRBD2. The CDR3 covers 17 residues. J was trimmed by 7 bases and V by 4 bases; bases with no gene match: 15. Looked up from germline, CDR1 is LGHNA and CDR2 is YSLEER. The CDR3 loop reads CASSLYGSGGPVNEQFF. Here the CDR3 DNA reads TGCGCCAGCAGCCTCTACGGCTCGGGAGGGCCGGTGAATGAGCAGTTCTTC.

This clone was observed once. The chain uses TRBV2 and TRBJ2-3, with D possibly TRBD1 on 5 matching bases. The CDR3 runs to 15 residues. The germline V gene has CDR1 SNHLY and CDR2 FYNNEI. The V gene lost 4 bases and the J gene lost 8 bases, with 19 bases spanning the gap. The CDR3 nucleotides are TGTGCCAGCAGTGGCCCCCAGACAGCGAAGGGTACGCAGTATTTT. Translating gives CASSGPQTAKGTQYF.

The gene calls are TRBV28 and TRBJ1-1, with no clear D. Germline V gene lookup returns CDR1 MDHEN and CDR2 SYDVKM. This CDR3 comprises 16 residues. Trimming cost V 6 bases and J 0 bases, with 17 bases left between them. The CDR3 protein is CASSYKAGDLNTEAFF. In DNA, the CDR3 is TGTGCCAGCAGCTACAAGGCAGGTGACCTGAACACTGAAGCTTTCTTT.

In its sample, this clone was seen once. The CDR3 DNA reads as TGCAGTGCTAGTCCCGGGACTCCGAGGGGCGGGGAGCTGTTTTTT. Amino acid sequence: CSASPGTPRGGELFF. This chain joins TRBV20-1 and TRBJ2-2, with TRBD2 as a possible D gene (6 bases). V dropped 3 bases and J dropped 7 bases, with 18 bases sitting between them. The CDR3 is made up of 15 amino acids. Germline assignment: CDR1 DFQATT and CDR2 SNEGSKA (reference sequence).

The chain has TRBV13 and TRBJ1-6; TRBD1 might be the D (5 bases). This CDR3 contains 15 residues. CDR1 and CDR2 from the germline V gene are PRHDT and FYEKMQ (reference sequence). V dropped 5 bases and J dropped 8 bases, with 16 bases sitting between them. CDR3 bases: TGTGCCAGCAGCATGGGGGACTGGGAATATTCACCCCTCCACTTT. Protein sequence: CASSMGDWEYSPLHF.